This T cell receptor beta chain was sequenced for a study of blood T cell repertoires in COVID-19. The wider study: T cells, B-cell-depleted T cells, or PBMCs provided the cDNA or gDNA that served as material.

TCRdb's table, derived via immunoSEQ multiplex PCR, lists solely in-frame clones and lacks some. Seen here are approximately 160,000 clones, just under 85% observed once, and the top ten hold roughly 8%. The trim removed 6 bases at V and 6 bases at J, leaving 2 bases unmatched. Per the germline V gene, CDR1 is SGHTA and CDR2 is FQGNSA. The CDR3 length is 12 residues. The chain joins TRBV7-2 to TRBJ2-3; 8 positions match TRBD2. Sequenced input: peripheral blood. The clonotype originates from a man aged 40-49 years who had recovered from COVID-19. This chain's CDR3 is CASRRGGDTQYF. Here the CDR3 DNA reads TGTGCCAGCAGACGGGGGGGGGATACGCAGTATTTT.